This TCR beta chain stems from a study of blood T cell repertoires in COVID-19. The wider study: COVID-19 samples, acute and convalescent, were from the United States, Italy and Spain. Sources were T cells, B-cell-depleted T cells, or PBMCs; the material itself was cDNA or gDNA.

V was cut by 1 base and J by 5 bases, with 8 bases left in between. The CDR3 totals 13 residues. The germline V gene encodes CDR1 SEHNR and CDR2 FQNEAQ (reference sequence). Regarding this clone: Other DNA sequences within the sample encode an identical CDR3.

Original analysis: Amplified reference gene primers provided the basis for estimating nucleated cell counts. Profiled with immunoSEQ multiplex PCR; TCRdb holds only in-frame clones, not every one. V, J and clone size derive from that table, while D and trimming were established from the DNA sequence. Of about 62,000 clones detected, roughly 90% appear once; the ten largest clones hold 1% to 1.5%. V gene TRBV7-9 combines with J gene TRBJ1-2; possible D gene TRBD1, 6 bases. The sequencing input was peripheral blood. The receptor was derived from a woman in her sixties with acute or convalescent COVID-19. CDR3 nucleotides: TGTGCCAGCAGCTTAGGGCAGGGGTATGGCTACACCTTC. It specifies CASSLGQGYGYTF. Complete variable domain (other parts from reference TRBV7-9 and TRBJ1-2): DTGVSQNPRHKITKRGQNVTFRCDPISEHNRLYWYRQTLGQGPEFLTYFQNEAQLEKSRLLSDRFSAERPKGSFSTLEIQRTEQGDSAMYLCASSLGQGYGYTFGSGTRLTVV.